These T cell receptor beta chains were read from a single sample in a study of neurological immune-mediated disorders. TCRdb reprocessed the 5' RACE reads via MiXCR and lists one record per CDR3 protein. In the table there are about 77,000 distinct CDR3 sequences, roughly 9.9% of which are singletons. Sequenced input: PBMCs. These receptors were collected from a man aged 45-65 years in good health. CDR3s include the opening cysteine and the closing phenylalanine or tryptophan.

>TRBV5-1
CASSLGTGWHEQYF
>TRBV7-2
CASSLQANYGYTF
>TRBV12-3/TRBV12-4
CASSRREIYGYTF
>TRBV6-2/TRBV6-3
CASSSWDRGLNEQFF
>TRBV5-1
CASRRTGTDTQYF
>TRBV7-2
CASSLGPTANTEAFF
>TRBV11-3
CASSLTGGSGELFF
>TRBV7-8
CASSLYGPGNTEAFF
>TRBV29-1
CSVAKGAWNTGELFF
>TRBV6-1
CASSKQEAYGYTF
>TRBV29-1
CSVPSGGYTGELFF
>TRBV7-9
CASSFGWDRNLNTEAFF
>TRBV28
CASSLASGSTPYEQYF
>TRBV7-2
CASTSDMAYEQYF
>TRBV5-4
CASSLAVAGRAGELFF
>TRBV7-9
CASNRLLGYTF
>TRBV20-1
CSARVAQANQPQHF
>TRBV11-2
CASSYGQTDYNEQFF
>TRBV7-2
CASSLGAGRNYEQYF
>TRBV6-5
CASSTGGGVAAYEQYF
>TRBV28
CASSPGNQPTYEQYF
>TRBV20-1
CSARGEVEYTEAFF
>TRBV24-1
CATSDAGDTSNYGYTF
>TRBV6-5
CASIGAGGPGELFF
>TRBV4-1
CASSQDIAGELFF
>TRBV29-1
CSVEGQGYEQYF